These 2 T cell receptor beta chains were all obtained from the same sample, sequenced in a study of T cells in Graves' hyperthyroidism and ophthalmopathy. From RNA transcripts, TCR beta CDR3 regions were amplified. First-round RT-PCR targeting the TCR CDR3 was performed with the HTBI primer set. In TCRdb, the multiplex PCR reads were re-called with MiXCR into one record per CDR3 protein. The repertoire holds hundreds of thousands of distinct CDR3 sequences, with 17% as singletons. Sequencing was performed on blood. The receptors were sampled from an older woman with Graves' ophthalmopathy.

A few counts support this clonotype. The chain combines TRBV5-5 with TRBJ1-6; the D gene is possibly TRBD1 (5 bases). Germline V gene data show CDR1 as SGHKS and CDR2 as YYEKEE (reference sequence). CDR3 length: 15 amino acids. Trimming removed 0 bases at V and 7 bases at J, with 11 bases between. The CDR3 sequence is CASSLVVTENSPLHF. In nucleotides, the CDR3 is TGTGCCAGCAGCTTGGTTGTGACAGAGAATTCACCCCTCCACTTT.

In the case of this clonotype: One end of the junction fails to match germline, which may point to a read error. CDR3 sequence: CASSLVGTGYEQYF. The DNA of the CDR3 is TGTGCCAGCAGTTTAGTAGGGACAGGTTACGAGCAGTACTTC. The V gene is TRBV13, the J gene TRBJ2-7; 8 bases align to TRBD1. Per germline, CDR1 PRHDT and CDR2 FYEKMQ (reference sequence). The CDR3 spans 14 residues.